One sample yielded the 31 T cell receptor beta chains listed below, sequenced in a study of T-cell memory formation after mild COVID-19. MiXCR, applied by TCRdb to the 5' RACE reads, yields one record per CDR3 protein. There are hundreds of thousands of distinct CDR3 sequences in the sample; 25% to 30% occur only once, and about 14% lies in the top ten. Sequencing was carried out using PBMCs or a T cell subset sorted from them (not recorded which). The receptors shown here come from an adult woman who had mild COVID-19 (a few samples of this study predate the infection). Cell type and time point are not known.

Comment on this clonotype: Since a much larger clone is just one base distant, this may be a read error. Without the conserved terminal phenylalanine or tryptophan, this CDR3 likely stems from a read error. The CDR3 is CASSPPPVGVRSYEQYL. CDR3 sequence (DNA): TGTGCCAGCAGTCCACCCCCCGTGGGGGTGAGGTCCTACGAGCAGTACTTA. The chain is built from TRBV28 and TRBJ2-7; the D gene could be TRBD1 or TRBD2 (5 bases each). The CDR3 runs 17 residues. Trimming took 5 bases from V and 1 from J, leaving 21 bases between them. Germline loops: CDR1 MDHEN, CDR2 SYDVKM.

This clonotype occurred a few times. The chain combines TRBV12-3 or TRBV12-4 with TRBJ1-1, with TRBD1 as a possible D gene (6 bases). The CDR3 is made up of 16 amino acids. V was trimmed by 5 bases and J by 5 bases, leaving 21 bases between them. The CDR3 region is CASSPAGGGPGTEAFF. The CDR3 coding sequence is TGTGCCAGCAGTCCAGCCGGGGGCGGGCCGGGGACTGAAGCTTTCTTT.

The chain is built from TRBV7-2 and TRBJ1-1; 8 nucleotides agree with TRBD1. Germline V gives CDR1 SGHTA, CDR2 FQGNSA. J lost 1 base, V lost 1 base, and 2 bases had no gene match. This CDR3 has 15 amino acids. This CDR3 is CASSLDRGENTEAFF. The DNA of the CDR3 is TGTGCCAGCAGCTTAGACAGGGGGGAGAACACTGAAGCTTTCTTT.

In its sample, this clonotype was seen a few times. J is TRBJ2-1 and V is TRBV7-9, with a possible D match to TRBD2 (6 bases). Germline-derived CDR1 and CDR2 are SEHNR and FQNEAQ (reference sequence). This CDR3 region has 15 residues. Trimming took 4 bases from V and 8 from J, leaving 18 bases between them. The CDR3 reads CASSWGVGSVDEQFF. As DNA, the CDR3 is TGTGCCAGCAGCTGGGGGGTAGGTTCGGTAGATGAGCAGTTCTTC.

CDR3 region: CASRHGVTETQYF. CDR3 bases: TGTGCCAGCAGGCACGGGGTCACGGAGACCCAGTACTTC. The gene calls are TRBV7-2 and TRBJ2-5; a possible D gene is TRBD2 (5 bases). Germline loops: CDR1 SGHTA, CDR2 FQGNSA. The ends were cut back, 6 bases at V and 5 bases at J, with 13 bases in the middle. The CDR3 consists of 13 residues.

This clonotype appeared a few times. This chain uses TRBV19 with TRBJ2-1; 9 nucleotides match TRBD2. The germline gives CDR1 LNHDA, CDR2 SQIVND (reference sequence). V gave up 5 bases and J gave up 3 bases; unmatched junction bases: 8. The CDR3 loop spans 16 amino acids. As DNA, the CDR3 is TGTGCCAGTAGTCCAAGACTAGCGGCTCACTACAATGAGCAGTTCTTC. This translates into CASSPRLAAHYNEQFF.

This clonotype was seen a few times. The V gene is TRBV19, the J gene TRBJ2-3; D gene uncertain. The CDR3 spans 14 residues. V lost 0 bases, J lost 2 bases, and 6 bases lay in between. The germline CDR1 and CDR2 sequences are LNHDA and SQIVND (reference sequence). The DNA of the CDR3 is TGTGCCAGTAGTATAGATCCCTACACAGATACGCAGTATTTT. Protein product: CASSIDPYTDTQYF.

The chain links TRBV14 to TRBJ2-7; D is unclear. This CDR3 is built from 13 residues. Trimming took 5 bases from V and 0 from J, leaving 8 bases between them. Germline CDR1 and CDR2: SGHDN and FVKESK. CDR3 coding DNA: TGTGCCAGCAGCACTTCCAGCTCCTACGAGCAGTACTTC. Its translation: CASSTSSSYEQYF. The entire variable domain, with the rest obtained from reference TRBV14 and TRBJ2-7, is as follows: EAGVTQFPSHSVIEKGQTVTLRCDPISGHDNLYWYRRVMGKEIKFLLHFVKESKQDESGMPNNRFLAERTGGTYSTLKVQPAELEDSGVYFCASSTSSSYEQYFGPGTRLTVT.

The sample holds a few counts of this clonotype. This chain joins TRBV12-3 or TRBV12-4 and TRBJ2-5; D could derive from TRBD1 or TRBD2 (5 bases each). The CDR3 runs 15 residues. Trimming shortened V by 3 bases and J by 3 bases, and 14 bases separated the two germline ends. The CDR3: CASSFSGRAKETQYF. Written as DNA, the CDR3 is TGTGCCAGCAGTTTCTCGGGACGGGCAAAAGAGACCCAGTACTTC.

This chain connects TRBV5-1 to TRBJ2-2; D is possibly TRBD1 (6 bases). The length of the CDR3 is 15 residues. The germline gives CDR1 SGHRS, CDR2 YFSETQ. With 4 bases removed from V and 4 bases from J, the gap between germline ends came to 14 bases. CDR3 in amino acids: CASSRTDYSTGELFF. DNA for the CDR3: TGCGCCAGCAGCCGGACAGATTATTCCACCGGGGAGCTGTTTTTT.

This clonotype was recorded a few times. The V and J genes are TRBV18 and TRBJ2-5; TRBD1 might be the D (6 bases). V dropped 8 bases and J dropped 3 bases, with 22 bases sitting between them. Germline V gene sequence: CDR1 KGHSH, CDR2 LQKENI. The CDR3 is 16 amino acids. The CDR3 reads CASTAWGTGQKETQYF. The CDR3 region has the DNA TGTGCCAGCACAGCATGGGGCACAGGGCAGAAAGAGACCCAGTACTTC.

The chain joins TRBV7-9 to TRBJ1-1, with unresolved D. Germline CDR1 and CDR2: SEHNR and FQNEAQ (reference sequence). V lost 6 bases and J lost 8, with 10 bases in between. The CDR3 sequence is 11 residues long. CDR3 sequence: CASREGVEAFF. DNA for the CDR3: TGTGCCAGCAGAGAAGGAGTCGAAGCTTTCTTT.

The gene calls are TRBV15 and TRBJ2-4; D is tentatively TRBD1 or TRBD2 (5 bases each). Germline CDR1 and CDR2: LNHNV and YYDKDF (reference sequence). The V and J ends lost 5 bases and 3 bases respectively, with 20 bases between them. This CDR3 has 17 residues. The CDR3 reads CATSPRGSRNGKNIQYF. The CDR3 bases are TGTGCCACCAGCCCGAGGGGAAGCAGGAATGGCAAAAACATTCAGTACTTC.

This clonotype was found a few times. CDR3 sequence reads: CASRPAGAGGYTF. CDR3 coding DNA: TGTGCCAGCAGGCCGGCAGGGGCAGGGGGCTACACCTTC. This chain joins TRBV12-3 or TRBV12-4 and TRBJ1-2, with D possibly matching TRBD1 (6 bases). The CDR3 consists of 13 residues. V was clipped by 6 bases and J by 8 bases, with 16 bases between them.

This clonotype was observed a few times. The CDR3 region is CASSLRTSGGHEQYF. CDR3 DNA: TGTGCCAGCAGCCTTCGGACTAGCGGGGGCCACGAGCAGTACTTC. The V call is TRBV6-2 or TRBV6-3, the J call TRBJ2-7; TRBD2 aligns across 13 bases. The CDR3 length is 15 residues. Germline assignment: CDR1 MNHEY and CDR2 SVGEGT. Trimming cost V 6 bases and J 5 bases; bases outside gene matches: 7.

The V call is TRBV12-3 or TRBV12-4, the J call TRBJ1-1; 7 positions agree with TRBD1. This CDR3 has 15 amino acids. Trimming took 6 bases from V and 4 from J; bases not matched to a gene: 11. CDR3 sequence: CASSHRTGGSTEAFF. The CDR3 region has the DNA TGTGCCAGCAGCCATAGGACAGGAGGGAGCACTGAAGCTTTCTTT.

This clonotype occurred many times. V usage is TRBV12-3 or TRBV12-4 and J usage is TRBJ2-3; D gene ambiguous. The CDR3 covers 11 residues. Deletions cut 6 bases from V and 2 bases from J, with 3 bases between. The CDR3 nucleotides are TGTGCCAGCAGGGTCACAGATACGCAGTATTTT. Translation: CASRVTDTQYF.

The genes are TRBV7-2 and TRBJ1-1, with a possible D match to TRBD1 (6 bases). With 5 bases removed from V and 5 bases from J, the gap between germline ends came to 12 bases. Germline V gene lookup returns CDR1 SGHTA and CDR2 FQGNSA. This CDR3 comprises 13 residues. Here the CDR3 reads CASSRGAPTEAFF. The CDR3 nucleotides are TGTGCCAGCAGCCGGGGGGCGCCGACTGAAGCTTTCTTT.

This chain uses TRBV7-3 with TRBJ2-2, with a weak D call TRBD1 (5 bases). Per the germline V gene, CDR1 is SGHTA and CDR2 is FQGTGA. Trimming removed 5 bases at V and 4 bases at J, with 17 bases between. The CDR3 covers 16 residues. The CDR3 spells CASSPKTRGFTGELFF. The DNA of the CDR3 is TGTGCCAGCAGCCCCAAGACAAGGGGATTCACCGGGGAGCTGTTTTTT.

This clonotype was counted between two and nine times. V gene TRBV3-1 combines with J gene TRBJ2-7; no definite D call. Germline-derived CDR1 and CDR2 are LGHDT and YNNKEL (reference sequence). The V end was cut by 4 bases, the J end by 7 bases, with 14 bases between. This CDR3 spans 13 amino acids. The chain's CDR3 is CASSLSDSGEQYF. The DNA of the CDR3 is TGTGCCAGCAGCCTTTCAGACTCCGGGGAGCAGTACTTC.

This clonotype has more than one count but fewer than ten. This chain uses TRBV7-2 with TRBJ2-3; TRBD2 aligns across 8 bases. J was trimmed by 7 bases and V by 2 bases; bases with no gene match: 5. Germline V gene lookup returns CDR1 SGHTA and CDR2 FQGNSA. This CDR3 is built from 14 residues. The DNA for the CDR3 is TGTGCCAGCAGCTTACCGGGGGGGCCCTATACGCAGTATTTT. Translating it yields CASSLPGGPYTQYF.

The gene calls are TRBV29-1 and TRBJ2-1; TRBD1 is a possible D gene (7 bases). CDR1 is SQVTM and CDR2 is ANQGSEA in the germline V gene. CDR3 length: 15 residues. The V end was cut by 0 bases, the J end by 6 bases, with 15 bases between. In DNA form, the CDR3 reads TGCAGCGTTGAAGAGGCCAGGGGGAGGAGCAATGAGCAGTTCTTC. As protein: CSVEEARGRSNEQFF.

This sequence joins TRBV7-2 and TRBJ2-5; D gene ambiguous. CDR3 length: 16 amino acids. The ends were cut back, 5 bases at V and 5 bases at J, with 21 bases in the middle. Germline V CDR1 and CDR2: SGHTA, FQGNSA. CDR3 sequence: CASSHLERIKGETQYF. CDR3 bases: TGTGCCAGCAGCCACCTTGAACGGATTAAAGGGGAGACCCAGTACTTC.

This clonotype was seen a handful of times. The chain links TRBV11-2 to TRBJ1-1; D unclear. The CDR3 length is 14 residues. The V end was cut by 5 bases, the J end by 5 bases, with 15 bases between. Germline loops: CDR1 SGHAT, CDR2 FQNNGV. This CDR3 is CASSLGFQRTEAFF. Here the CDR3 DNA reads TGTGCCAGCAGCCTGGGATTTCAGAGGACTGAAGCTTTCTTT.

This clonotype has just a few counts. This rearrangement joins TRBV7-6 to TRBJ2-7; no clear D. The CDR3 is made up of 17 amino acids. Looked up from germline, CDR1 is SGHVS and CDR2 is FNYEAQ. Deletions cut 2 bases from V and 3 bases from J, with 20 bases between. The CDR3 DNA follows: TGTGCCAGCAGCTTATTGTTGGGTGGCAACTCAAACTACGAGCAGTACTTC. It encodes CASSLLLGGNSNYEQYF.

This clonotype has more than one count but fewer than ten. V is TRBV6-6 and J is TRBJ2-3, with D possibly TRBD2 on 5 matching bases. Germline V gives CDR1 MNHNY, CDR2 SVGAGI (reference sequence). This CDR3 is 17 amino acids long. V dropped 2 bases and J dropped 0 bases, with 15 bases sitting between them. This CDR3 reads CASSYAGGVTSTDTQYF. The CDR3 region has the DNA TGTGCCAGCAGTTACGCGGGTGGGGTGACTAGCACAGATACGCAGTATTTT.

This chain connects TRBV21-1 to TRBJ1-5. TRBV21-1 is a known pseudogene. The CDR3 contains 16 residues. CDR3: CASTQEGRDSNQPQHF. CDR3 coding DNA: TGTGCCAGCACCCAGGAGGGCAGGGATAGCAATCAGCCCCAGCATTTT.

V is TRBV7-9 and J is TRBJ2-7; no clear D gene. CDR3 length: 14 amino acids. Germline assignment: CDR1 SEHNR and CDR2 FQNEAQ (reference sequence). Between the trimmed V and J ends, which lost 7 bases and 5 bases, there was a span of 18 bases. The CDR3 DNA reads as TGTGCCAGCATCCCCCCTAGTGATCTTCACGAGCAGTACTTC. The encoded protein is CASIPPSDLHEQYF. Looking up the rest from reference TRBV7-9 and TRBJ2-7 gives the full variable domain: DTGVSQNPRHKITKRGQNVTFRCDPISEHNRLYWYRQTLGQGPEFLTYFQNEAQLEKSRLLSDRFSAERPKGSFSTLEIQRTEQGDSAMYLCASIPPSDLHEQYFGPGTRLTVT.

The chain combines TRBV11-2 with TRBJ1-2; tentatively, D is TRBD1 (5 bases). Trimming pared 3 bases from V and 4 bases from J, leaving 15 bases between. The CDR3 runs to 15 residues. The V gene's germline CDR1 is SGHAT and CDR2 FQNNGV. The CDR3 nucleotides are TGTGCCAGCAGCTTGGGGACCAGGGTCCCCTATGGCTACACCTTC. It yields the protein CASSLGTRVPYGYTF. Complete variable domain (other parts from reference TRBV11-2 and TRBJ1-2): EAGVAQSPRYKIIEKRQSVAFWCNPISGHATLYWYQQILGQGPKLLIQFQNNGVVDDSQLPKDRFSAERLKGVDSTLKIQPAKLEDSAVYLCASSLGTRVPYGYTFGSGTRLTVV.

This sequence joins TRBV12-3 or TRBV12-4 and TRBJ2-3, with 7 bases identical to TRBD2. The CDR3 spans 13 residues. V shed 6 bases and J 8 bases; nucleotides not matched to a gene: 8. CDR3 nucleotide sequence: TGTGCCAGCAGCTCAGGACTAGTTGGTACGCAGTATTTT. Protein product: CASSSGLVGTQYF.

The chain links TRBV5-1 to TRBJ1-2, with unresolved D. Germline V CDR1 and CDR2: SGHRS, YFSETQ. The CDR3 extends over 16 amino acids. Trimming shortened V by 1 base and J by 1 base, and 14 bases separated the two germline ends. The CDR3 here is CASSLSGRTINYGYTF. For the CDR3, the DNA is TGCGCCAGCAGCTTGTCAGGACGGACGATTAACTATGGCTACACCTTC.